The source of this TCR beta chain is a study of response to subunit inactivated influenza vaccine. The CDR3 runs 16 residues. Looked up from germline, CDR1 is SGHDT and CDR2 is YYEEEE. V shed 0 bases and J 2 bases; nucleotides not matched to a gene: 8. Findings and caveats of the study: Authors suggested that a seasonal influenza vaccination recruits few new T cells each time.

TCRdb passed the RT-PCR reads through MiXCR, listing each CDR3 protein once. The profile covers around 480,000 distinct CDR3 sequences, with approximately 15% appearing a single time and over 2.5% taken by the ten largest. This clonotype came up a few times. The target antigen is unknown. The chain employs TRBV5-6 and TRBJ2-7, with 7 bases identical to TRBD2. This receptor was identified in a man between 50 and 69 years old who received an inactivated influenza vaccine. Sequencing used CD4+ T cells sorted from PBMCs, obtained about 23 months after vaccination. Here the CDR3 DNA reads TGTGCCAGCAGCTTGGCTTATTCTAGCGGAACCTACGAGCAGTACTTC. Translated, it gives CASSLAYSSGTYEQYF.